This T cell receptor beta chain was retrieved from a study of T cells in Graves' hyperthyroidism and ophthalmopathy. RNA transcripts gave rise to amplified TCR beta CDR3 regions. RT-PCR in the first round (using the HTBI primer set) targeted the TCR CDR3. TCRdb reanalysed the multiplex PCR reads using MiXCR and keeps one entry per CDR3 protein. The data contain about 840,000 distinct CDR3 sequences, more than 30% of them seen just once; the ten biggest clones take up 7.5% to 9.5%. Based on clinical symptoms, serum thyroxine and TRAb, thyroid ultrasound and orbital computed tomography, diagnoses were reached. Germline V gene data show CDR1 as SQVTM and CDR2 as ANQGSEA. The CDR3 has 12 amino acids. V dropped 4 bases and J dropped 4 bases, with 10 bases sitting between them. Notes on this clonotype: Without the conserved terminal phenylalanine or tryptophan, this CDR3 likely stems from a read error.

J is TRBJ1-1 and V is TRBV29-1, with D unresolved. The receptor was derived from a man between 18 and 29 years old with Graves' hyperthyroidism. The sample comprised blood. Written as DNA, the CDR3 is TGCAGCGTTGTTCCGGGAAGCACTGAAGCTTTCTCT. Amino acid sequence: CSVVPGSTEAFS.